Listed here are 32 T cell receptor beta chains from one sample, sequenced in a study of shared clonotypes between healthy human individuals. Sequenced by immunoSEQ multiplex PCR; TCRdb stores in-frame clones only, minus some. The sample gives about 1.1 million clones, more than 75% of which show up once; 0.5% to 0.65% is in the top ten. Material: memory CD4+ T cells from PBMCs. Regarding subset: CD45RA-negative fraction. These receptors all come from a man between 18 and 35 years old in good health. Some clones in this sample may be carry-over from other donors' samples.

This clone was seen only once. V usage is TRBV11-1 and J usage is TRBJ2-7; no reliable D call. V lost 5 bases and J 1 base, leaving 18 bases between the germline ends. The CDR3 sequence is 16 residues long. Germline V gene sequence: CDR1 SGHAT, CDR2 FQDESV (reference sequence). Here the CDR3 reads CASSTGPFAESYEQYF. The CDR3 DNA reads as TGTGCCAGCAGCACCGGGCCCTTTGCTGAGTCCTACGAGCAGTACTTC.

CDR3 loop: CASSEVKGKADTEAFF. The DNA of the CDR3 is TGTGCCAGCAGTGAAGTGAAGGGCAAGGCTGACACTGAAGCTTTCTTT. The rearrangement links TRBV6-1 to TRBJ1-1; D is uncertain. The germline V gene has CDR1 MNHNS and CDR2 SASEGT. The CDR3 length is 16 residues. With 1 base removed from V and 3 bases from J, the gap between germline ends came to 15 bases.

This rearrangement joins TRBV30 to TRBJ2-3; 12 positions match TRBD1. The CDR3 contains 16 residues. The junction had 6 bases not matched to a gene; V was cut back by 4 bases and J by 1 base. In germline, CDR1 is GTSNPN, CDR2 SVGIG (reference sequence). In nucleotides, the CDR3 is TGTGCCTGGACGCCGGGACAGGGGGCGGGCACAGATACGCAGTATTTT. Translating it yields CAWTPGQGAGTDTQYF.

This clone was recorded once. The gene calls are TRBV6-4 and TRBJ2-6, with 11 nucleotides matching TRBD1. The CDR3 spans 17 residues. Germline values: CDR1 MRHNA, CDR2 SNTAGT. After removal of 2 bases from V and 0 bases from J, the junction contained 0 bases not matched to a gene. The CDR3 protein is CASSDGTGGSGANVLTF. CDR3 sequence (DNA): TGTGCCAGCAGTGACGGGACAGGGGGCTCTGGGGCCAACGTCCTGACTTTC.

This clone has just a few counts. V gene TRBV5-1 combines with J gene TRBJ2-4, with TRBD1 identical over 11 bases. V lost 4 bases to trimming and J lost 3 bases; unmatched junction nucleotides: 6. The CDR3 spans 16 residues. Germline CDR1 reads SGHRS; CDR2 reads YFSETQ. The CDR3 DNA is TGCGCCAGCAGCGTATCCGGGACAGGGGGCAAAAACATTCAGTACTTC. Translation gives CASSVSGTGGKNIQYF.

This chain connects TRBV28 to TRBJ1-1; the match to TRBD1 covers 9 bases. The CDR3 loop spans 17 amino acids. Germline CDR1 MDHEN, CDR2 SYDVKM. V was clipped by 6 bases and J by 1 base; unmatched bases: 12. CDR3 region: CASSLRDRAGKNTEAFF. CDR3 coding DNA: TGTGCCAGCAGCCTACGGGACAGGGCCGGTAAGAACACTGAAGCTTTCTTT. Filled out from reference TRBV28 and TRBJ1-1, the complete variable domain reads DVKVTQSSRYLVKRTGEKVFLECVQDMDHENMFWYRQDPGLGLRLIYFSYDVKMKEKGDIPEGYSVSREKKERFSLILESASTNQTSMYLCASSLRDRAGKNTEAFFGQGTRLTVV.

The V and J genes are TRBV10-3 and TRBJ2-7; 10 bases match TRBD2. The CDR3 loop spans 15 amino acids. CDR1 and CDR2 from the germline V gene are ENHRY and SYGVKD. The V segment lost 3 bases and the J segment 0 bases; nucleotides outside the gene matches: 2. CDR3 sequence: CAISEGLADSYEQYF. For the CDR3, the DNA is TGTGCCATCAGTGAAGGACTAGCGGACTCCTACGAGCAGTACTTC.

This chain links TRBV19 with TRBJ1-5; 8 bases fit TRBD1. J gave up 5 bases and V 6 bases, and 9 bases lay outside the gene matches. The CDR3 is made up of 15 amino acids. Germline V gives CDR1 LNHDA, CDR2 SQIVND (reference sequence). In DNA form, the CDR3 reads TGTGCCAGTAGCCGACAGGGGCCTCGGGATCAGCCCCAGCATTTT. Protein sequence: CASSRQGPRDQPQHF.

This clone has ten or more counts. Different DNA sequences within this sample yield the same CDR3. The DNA of the CDR3 is TGCGCCAGCAGCCAAGATGAGGAATCACCCCTCCACTTT. As protein: CASSQDEESPLHF. The V and J genes are TRBV4-1 and TRBJ1-6; D unresolved. This CDR3 is 13 amino acids long. Trimming removed 0 bases from V and 10 bases from J, with 7 bases in between. Germline lookup yields CDR1 MGHRA and CDR2 YSYEKL.

V usage is TRBV7-8 and J usage is TRBJ2-2; perhaps D is TRBD1 or TRBD2 (5 bases each). Germline V CDR1 and CDR2: SGHVS, FQNEAQ. The germline V and J ends were trimmed by 4 bases and 3 bases, with 12 bases remaining between them. The length of the CDR3 is 15 residues. This CDR3 reads CASSWGRVYTGELFF. The CDR3 DNA follows: TGTGCCAGCAGCTGGGGACGGGTTTACACCGGGGAGCTGTTTTTT.

The chain is built from TRBV28 and TRBJ2-5, with 8 bases aligning to TRBD2. The CDR3 has 16 amino acids. Trimming took 4 bases from V and 2 from J; bases not matched to a gene: 9. The germline gives CDR1 MDHEN, CDR2 SYDVKM. CDR3: CASSYGGGAGQETQYF. For the CDR3, the DNA is TGTGCCAGCAGTTACGGGGGGGGCGCGGGGCAAGAGACCCAGTACTTC.

The chain uses TRBV5-8 and TRBJ1-3; TRBD1 aligns across 11 bases. Germline V gene data show CDR1 as SGHTS and CDR2 as YDEGEE. The CDR3 is 16 residues long. The ends lost 3 bases at V and 4 bases at J; junction bases unmatched: 6. The CDR3 nucleotides read TGTGCCAGCAGCTCGGGACAGGGGGTCCGGGGAAACACCATATATTTT. Its protein is CASSSGQGVRGNTIYF.

This clone was seen a handful of times. The genes are TRBV4-2 and TRBJ2-3; TRBD1 matches at 9 bases. This CDR3 comprises 16 residues. Germline V CDR1 and CDR2: LGHNA, YNFKEQ. V shed 3 bases, J shed 3 bases, and the junction held 7 bases outside the gene matches. The CDR3 reads CASSQETGGRTDTQYF. DNA of the CDR3: TGTGCCAGCAGCCAGGAAACAGGGGGCAGGACAGATACGCAGTATTTT.

The chain employs TRBV5-1 and TRBJ2-3; D not certain. There are 15 residues in the CDR3. Germline V gives CDR1 SGHRS, CDR2 YFSETQ. The germline V and J ends were trimmed by 5 bases and 5 bases, with 18 bases remaining between them. CDR3 sequence: CASSGGQEVVDTQYF. The CDR3 DNA sequence: TGCGCCAGCAGTGGTGGCCAAGAAGTTGTAGATACGCAGTATTTT.

V gene TRBV5-4 combines with J gene TRBJ2-2; D ambiguous. Germline CDR1 SGHNT, CDR2 YYREEE (reference sequence). Trimming left V 2 bases short and J 3 bases short, with 11 bases between. This CDR3 has 15 amino acids. The CDR3 region has the DNA TGTGCCAGCAGCTTAGGAGACCGGGACACCGGGGAGCTGTTTTTT. This sequence encodes CASSLGDRDTGELFF.

This chain connects TRBV2 to TRBJ1-2; tentatively, D is TRBD1 (5 bases). Germline values: CDR1 SNHLY, CDR2 FYNNEI. This CDR3 contains 14 residues. V lost 4 bases, J lost 6 bases, and 15 bases lay in between. CDR3 residues: CASSVGAGLDGYTF. As DNA, the CDR3 is TGTGCCAGCAGTGTAGGGGCGGGTCTAGATGGCTACACCTTC.

The rearrangement links TRBV7-3 to TRBJ1-2, with a weak D call TRBD1 (5 bases). V gave up 1 base and J gave up 7 bases, with 13 bases separating them. CDR3 length equals 14 residues. The germline gives CDR1 SGHTA, CDR2 FQGTGA. CDR3 in amino acids: CASSLKAREGGYTF. CDR3 bases: TGTGCCAGCAGCTTAAAGGCCAGGGAGGGTGGCTACACCTTC.

The CDR3 protein is CASSQGFPRETQYF. The DNA of the CDR3 is TGCGCCAGCAGCCAAGGTTTTCCGCGAGAGACCCAGTACTTC. The V call is TRBV4-1, the J call TRBJ2-5; D gene ambiguous. Between the trimmed V and J ends, which lost 1 base and 4 bases, there was a span of 10 bases. Germline CDR1 MGHRA, CDR2 YSYEKL. The CDR3 runs 14 residues.

This chain uses TRBV5-5 with TRBJ2-7, with 7 bases fitting TRBD2. The germline gives CDR1 SGHKS, CDR2 YYEKEE (reference sequence). This CDR3 is built from 12 residues. J lost 6 bases, V lost 4 bases, and 4 bases had no gene match. The CDR3 bases are TGTGCCAGCAGCGGGGGAGGGAGCGAGCAGTACTTC. It encodes CASSGGGSEQYF.

The rearrangement joins TRBV7-2 to TRBJ2-2, with TRBD2 matching over 7 bases. Germline lookup yields CDR1 SGHTA and CDR2 FQGNSA. The CDR3 extends over 16 amino acids. Trimming at V came to 5 bases and at J to 1 base, leaving 7 bases not matched to a gene. The CDR3 is CASSISSGLNTGELFF. DNA of the CDR3: TGTGCCAGCAGCATATCTAGCGGACTGAACACCGGGGAGCTGTTTTTT.

There are a few counts of this clone. V is TRBV7-8 and J is TRBJ2-1; no definite D call. Germline CDR1 and CDR2: SGHVS and FQNEAQ. Trimming took off 0 bases at V and 3 bases at J, with 6 bases between the two ends. CDR3 size: 14 residues. The CDR3 is CASSLAKDYNEQFF. The CDR3 DNA follows: TGTGCCAGCAGCTTAGCTAAGGACTACAATGAGCAGTTCTTC.

Comment on this clone: The sample holds other DNA sequences that translate to the same CDR3. The rearrangement links TRBV5-1 to TRBJ1-1; a weak D match, TRBD1 (5 bases). CDR1 and CDR2 (germline): SGHRS, YFSETQ. CDR3 size: 13 residues. V lost 2 bases and J 4 bases, leaving 9 bases between the germline ends. CDR3 DNA sequence: TGCGCCAGCAGCTTCCAAGGGACCACTGAAGCTTTCTTT. Translation: CASSFQGTTEAFF.

The CDR3 DNA reads as TGCGCCAGCAGCTATAACCCGACGACTAGCGGGTCGAACACCGGGGAGCTGTTTTTT. Protein sequence: CASSYNPTTSGSNTGELFF. The chain combines TRBV5-1 with TRBJ2-2; TRBD2 matches at 10 bases. The V segment lost 3 bases and the J segment 0 bases; nucleotides outside the gene matches: 11. CDR3 length: 19 residues. Germline V gene lookup returns CDR1 SGHRS and CDR2 YFSETQ.

The CDR3 DNA follows: TGTGCCAGCAGCCCAGGGCTCGGAGGGGAGCAGTACTTC. Its protein is CASSPGLGGEQYF. This chain connects TRBV7-2 to TRBJ2-7, with a weak D call TRBD2 (6 bases). The CDR3 has 13 residues. V was pared by 5 bases and J by 7 bases, with 15 bases between. CDR1 is SGHTA, CDR2 FQGNSA, per germline.

The chain uses TRBV10-3 and TRBJ2-1; D possibly corresponds to TRBD2 (5 bases). The CDR3 is 15 amino acids. V dropped 10 bases and J dropped 3 bases, with 19 bases sitting between them. Germline CDR1 is ENHRY and CDR2 is SYGVKD. Here the CDR3 DNA reads TGTGCCACCCGTCCACCGGGAACGGTCTACAATGAGCAGTTCTTC. This sequence encodes CATRPPGTVYNEQFF.

The chain uses TRBV18 and TRBJ2-5; 8 positions match TRBD2. This CDR3 region has 17 residues. The trim removed 4 bases at V and 3 bases at J, leaving 13 bases unmatched. Per germline, CDR1 KGHSH and CDR2 LQKENI. CDR3 loop: CASSLFQTSGVKETQYF. DNA for the CDR3: TGTGCCAGCTCACTCTTCCAAACTAGCGGAGTCAAAGAGACCCAGTACTTC.

This sequence joins TRBV4-3 and TRBJ2-3; 9 bases agree with TRBD2. The V segment lost 4 bases and the J segment 3 bases; nucleotides outside the gene matches: 8. The CDR3 length is 16 residues. Germline V gives CDR1 LGHNA, CDR2 YSLEER. The CDR3 nucleotides are TGCGCCAGCAGCCCGAAGGGCGGGAGGGGGACAGATACGCAGTATTTT. This translates into CASSPKGGRGTDTQYF.

The chain has TRBV28 and TRBJ1-2; D may be TRBD1 (5 bases). Per germline, CDR1 MDHEN and CDR2 SYDVKM. The CDR3 has 14 residues. Trimming stripped 7 bases from V and 7 bases from J, with 19 bases between. Written as DNA, the CDR3 is TGTGCCAGCACCCGAGGAGGGGCGGTGGGTGGCTACACCTTC. It codes for CASTRGGAVGGYTF.

V usage is TRBV28 and J usage is TRBJ1-2; TRBD1 matches 8 bases. The ends lost 6 bases at V and 8 bases at J; junction bases unmatched: 14. The CDR3 runs 15 residues. CDR1 MDHEN and CDR2 SYDVKM come from the germline V gene. The CDR3 nucleotides read TGTGCCAGCAGCCCCGCGGACAGGGAAGGATACGGCTACACCTTC. This sequence encodes CASSPADREGYGYTF.

This clone was recorded once. The rearrangement joins TRBV6-6 to TRBJ2-7; 8 bases line up with TRBD2. The CDR3 runs to 14 residues. With V trimmed by 6 bases and J by 0 bases, 4 bases remained unmatched. Looked up from germline, CDR1 is MNHNY and CDR2 is SVGAGI (reference sequence). CDR3 coding DNA: TGTGCCAGCAGACTTAGCGGGGCCTCCTACGAGCAGTACTTC. Translated: CASRLSGASYEQYF.

The J gene is TRBJ2-7, the V gene TRBV5-1; tentatively, D is TRBD1 (5 bases). With 4 bases removed from V and 2 bases from J, the gap between germline ends came to 16 bases. The V gene's germline CDR1 is SGHRS and CDR2 YFSETQ. The CDR3 covers 15 residues. CDR3 DNA sequence: TGCGCCAGCAGCCCCCAGGGCTCAAGGCCCTACGAGCAGTACTTC. Its translation is CASSPQGSRPYEQYF.

This clone was counted a single time. The V gene is TRBV6-5, the J gene TRBJ1-5; 8 bases align to TRBD1. J gave up 7 bases and V 6 bases, and 8 bases lay outside the gene matches. CDR3 length equals 14 residues. CDR1 is MNHEY and CDR2 is SVGAGI in the germline V gene. CDR3: CASRDRDGWQPQHF. Here the CDR3 DNA reads TGTGCCAGCAGGGACAGGGACGGTTGGCAGCCCCAGCATTTT.